This T cell receptor beta chain was identified in a study of spatial heterogeneity in lung cancer. Across the study: Untreated early-stage non-small cell lung cancer patients, approximately 79 in total, were the donors. Median follow-up for sequenced PBMC samples was roughly 22 months after resection, when such samples existed. Combinations of a unique TCR and a UMI were tallied in raw reads, and on average each appeared more than ten times.

Each CDR3 protein gets one entry after TCRdb re-called the 5' RACE reads with MiXCR. The sample contains fewer than 30,000 distinct CDR3 sequences, roughly a tenth of which appear only once. Time point noted: blood at routine non-recurrence follow-up after resection. The study sequenced unsorted whole RNA from tumor, nontumor lung or frozen PBMC. Per germline, CDR1 DFQATT and CDR2 SNEGSKA (reference sequence). The CDR3 is 15 amino acids. V gave up 3 bases and J gave up 0 bases; unmatched junction bases: 6. The TCR comes from a male donor with early-stage non-small cell lung cancer. The source material was PBMCs, sampled at follow-up. The chain is built from TRBV20-1 and TRBJ2-3, with 7 bases matching TRBD1. This CDR3 reads CSASEGARSTDTQYF. The CDR3, as DNA: TGCAGTGCTAGTGAGGGGGCTCGCAGCACAGATACGCAGTATTTT.